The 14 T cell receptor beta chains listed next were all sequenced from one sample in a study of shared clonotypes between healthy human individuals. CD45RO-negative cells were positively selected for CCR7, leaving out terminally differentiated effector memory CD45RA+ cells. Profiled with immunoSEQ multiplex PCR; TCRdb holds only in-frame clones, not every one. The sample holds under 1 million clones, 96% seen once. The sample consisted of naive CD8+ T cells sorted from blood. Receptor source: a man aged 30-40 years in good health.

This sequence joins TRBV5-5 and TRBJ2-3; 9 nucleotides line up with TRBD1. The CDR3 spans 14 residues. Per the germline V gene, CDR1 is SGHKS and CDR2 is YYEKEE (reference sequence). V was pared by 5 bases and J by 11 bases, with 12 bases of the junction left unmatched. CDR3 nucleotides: TGTGCCAGCAGTTTAGGGACAGGGAAGGATGGGCAGTATTTT. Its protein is CASSLGTGKDGQYF.

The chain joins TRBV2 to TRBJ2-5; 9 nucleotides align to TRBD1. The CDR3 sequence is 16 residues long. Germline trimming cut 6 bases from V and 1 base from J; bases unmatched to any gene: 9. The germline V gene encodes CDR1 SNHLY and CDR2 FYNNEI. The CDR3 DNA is TGTGCCAGCAGAGCCAAGGGACAGGGAATCCAAGAGACCCAGTACTTC. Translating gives CASRAKGQGIQETQYF.

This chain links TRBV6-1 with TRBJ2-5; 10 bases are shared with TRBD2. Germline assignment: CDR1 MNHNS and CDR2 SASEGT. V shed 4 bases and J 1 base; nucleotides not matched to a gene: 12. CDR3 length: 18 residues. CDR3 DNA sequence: TGTGCCAGCAGTGGTATCCCGGGACTAGCGAGTCCCCAAGAGACCCAGTACTTC. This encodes CASSGIPGLASPQETQYF.

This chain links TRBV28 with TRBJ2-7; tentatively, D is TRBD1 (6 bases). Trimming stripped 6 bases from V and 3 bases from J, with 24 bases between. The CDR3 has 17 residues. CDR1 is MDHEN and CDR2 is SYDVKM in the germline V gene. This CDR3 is CASSTPLVTGSDYEQYF. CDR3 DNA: TGTGCCAGCAGCACCCCGCTCGTAACAGGGTCGGACTACGAGCAGTACTTC.

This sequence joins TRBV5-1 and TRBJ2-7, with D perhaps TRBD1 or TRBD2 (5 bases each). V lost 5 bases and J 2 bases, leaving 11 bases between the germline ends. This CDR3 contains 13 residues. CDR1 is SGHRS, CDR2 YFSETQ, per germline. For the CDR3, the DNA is TGCGCCAGCAGACCAGGGACGGCCTACGAGCAGTACTTC. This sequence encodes CASRPGTAYEQYF. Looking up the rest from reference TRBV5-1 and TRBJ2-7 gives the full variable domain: KAGVTQTPRYLIKTRGQQVTLSCSPISGHRSVSWYQQTPGQGLQFLFEYFSETQRNKGNFPGRFSGRQFSNSRSEMNVSTLELGDSALYLCASRPGTAYEQYFGPGTRLTVT.

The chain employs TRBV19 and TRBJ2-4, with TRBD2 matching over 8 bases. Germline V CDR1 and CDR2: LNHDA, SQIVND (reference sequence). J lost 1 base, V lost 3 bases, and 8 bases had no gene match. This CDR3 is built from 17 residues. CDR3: CASSIRSGEWAKNIQYF. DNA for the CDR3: TGTGCCAGTAGTATCCGTAGCGGGGAGTGGGCCAAAAACATTCAGTACTTC. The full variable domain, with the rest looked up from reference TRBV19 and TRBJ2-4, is DGGITQSPKYLFRKEGQNVTLSCEQNLNHDAMYWYRQDPGQGLRLIYYSQIVNDFQKGDIAEGYSVSREKKESFPLTVTSAQKNPTAFYLCASSIRSGEWAKNIQYFGAGTRLSVL.

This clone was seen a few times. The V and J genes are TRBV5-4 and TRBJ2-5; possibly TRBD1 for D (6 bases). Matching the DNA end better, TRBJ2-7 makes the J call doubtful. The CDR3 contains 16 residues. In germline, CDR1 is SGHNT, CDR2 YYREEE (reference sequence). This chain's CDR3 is CASSLLTGHRSYEQYF. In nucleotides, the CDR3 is TGTGCCAGCAGCTTGTTGACGGGACACCGCTCCTACGAGCAGTACTTC.

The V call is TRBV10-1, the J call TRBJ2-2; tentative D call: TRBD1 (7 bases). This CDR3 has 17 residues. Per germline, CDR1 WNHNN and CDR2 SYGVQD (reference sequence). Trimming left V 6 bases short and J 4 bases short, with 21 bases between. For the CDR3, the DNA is TGCGCCAGCAGAAGCCGGGACAGAAGGGACTTCACCGGGGAGCTGTTTTTT. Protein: CASRSRDRRDFTGELFF.

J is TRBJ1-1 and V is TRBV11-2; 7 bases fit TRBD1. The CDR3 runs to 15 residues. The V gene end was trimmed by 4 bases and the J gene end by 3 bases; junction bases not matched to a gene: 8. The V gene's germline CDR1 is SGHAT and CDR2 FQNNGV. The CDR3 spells CASSSAGTAYTEAFF. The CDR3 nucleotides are TGTGCCAGCAGCTCCGCCGGGACAGCATACACTGAAGCTTTCTTT.

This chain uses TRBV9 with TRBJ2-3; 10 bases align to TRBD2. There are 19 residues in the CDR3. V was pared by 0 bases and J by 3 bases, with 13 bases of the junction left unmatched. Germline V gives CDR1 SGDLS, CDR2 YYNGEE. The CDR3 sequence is CASSVGLLAGVEETDTQYF. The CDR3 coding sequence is TGTGCCAGCAGCGTAGGTTTGCTAGCGGGAGTTGAGGAAACAGATACGCAGTATTTT.

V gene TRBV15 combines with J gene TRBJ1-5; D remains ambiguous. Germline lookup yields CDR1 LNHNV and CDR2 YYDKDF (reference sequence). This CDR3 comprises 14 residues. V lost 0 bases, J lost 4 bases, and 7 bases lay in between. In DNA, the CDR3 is TGTGCCACCAGCAGAGAGTCCCGGAATCAGCCCCAGCATTTT. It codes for CATSRESRNQPQHF.

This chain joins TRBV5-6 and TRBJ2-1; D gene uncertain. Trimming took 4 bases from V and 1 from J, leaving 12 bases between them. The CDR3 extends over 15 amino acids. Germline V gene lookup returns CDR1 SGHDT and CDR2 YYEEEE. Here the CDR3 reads CASSQDRYSYNEQFF. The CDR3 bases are TGTGCCAGCAGCCAGGACCGCTATTCCTACAATGAGCAGTTCTTC.

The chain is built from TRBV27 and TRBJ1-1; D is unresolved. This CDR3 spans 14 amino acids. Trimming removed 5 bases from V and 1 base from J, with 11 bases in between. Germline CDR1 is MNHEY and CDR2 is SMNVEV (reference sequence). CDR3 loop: CASSPTASNTEAFF. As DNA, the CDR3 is TGTGCCAGCAGTCCCACCGCGTCGAACACTGAAGCTTTCTTT.

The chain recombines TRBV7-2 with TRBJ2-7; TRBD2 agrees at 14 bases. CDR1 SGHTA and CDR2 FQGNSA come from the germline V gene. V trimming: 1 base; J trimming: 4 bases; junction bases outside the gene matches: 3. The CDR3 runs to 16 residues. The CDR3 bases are TGTGCCAGCAGCTTAGGGGGACTAGCGGGAGTGTACGAGCAGTACTTC. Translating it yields CASSLGGLAGVYEQYF.